The clone carrying this T cell receptor beta chain has more than one count but fewer than ten. The target antigen is unknown. The CDR3 loop spans 19 amino acids. V shed 4 bases and J 2 bases; nucleotides not matched to a gene: 12. The germline V gene encodes CDR1 MGHRA and CDR2 YSYEKL. The sample comes from a study of cytomegalovirus exposure and HLA in healthy donors. Study information: Around 89 million unique TCRs from HLA-typed donors made up an early data release.

Despite likely unrecorded immune exposures, the donors were nominally healthy at the time of sampling. PCR primers comprised 60 Vbeta and 13 Jbeta primers. Some clones are missing from TCRdb's copy, which holds only in-frame ones; the method was immunoSEQ multiplex PCR. The table includes over 120,000 clones, 75% to 80% detected once. Study-wide findings and caveats: Among TCR beta chains, those listed as cytomegalovirus-associated numbered over 150. Sequencing depth across donors, presence/absence analyses assumed, was roughly uniform.

This TCR came from a male donor in good health and CMV-seronegative. The J gene is TRBJ1-5, the V gene TRBV4-1; 12 nucleotides align to TRBD1. The specimen sequenced was PBMCs. This CDR3 reads CASSLKVGTGGGGNQPQHF. The CDR3 nucleotides are TGCGCCAGCAGCCTAAAGGTGGGGACAGGGGGCGGGGGCAATCAGCCCCAGCATTTT.